This TCR beta chain was recorded in a study of regulatory T cells in long-lasting Graves disease. Broader study findings: TRBV28, TRBJ1-2 and TRBJ2-5 were favored in persistent disease.

This CDR3 is 17 amino acids long. Germline CDR1 SGHRS, CDR2 YFSETQ. V lost 1 base and J lost 2; bases outside the gene matches: 8. The sample's time point: newly diagnosed GD, antithyroid drugs for less than 3 months. Scientists built the TCR library using RNA that was extracted from PBMCs. This clonotype was seen only a few times. The antigen is not known. Relying on iRepertoire HTBI primers and Arm-PCR of CDR3 regions, the team built TCR beta libraries. TCRdb used MiXCR to reprocess the multiplex PCR reads, holding one entry per CDR3 protein. This table holds roughly 500,000 distinct CDR3 sequences, about 13% found once. Separately, the same data were catalogued under a study of T cells in Graves' hyperthyroidism and ophthalmopathy. Turning to that study: Hyperthyroidism had been newly diagnosed in patients aged 18 to 65, and its duration was under 2 months.

This receptor was identified in a man aged 25 to 45 with Graves disease. This specimen consisted of peripheral blood mononuclear cells (PBMCs), obtained at new diagnosis, from a patient treated with antithyroid drugs. The chain joins TRBV5-1 to TRBJ2-5; 10 bases line up with TRBD2. For the CDR3, the DNA is TGCGCCAGCAGCTTGCAGGGTCTAGCGGGAGAGCAAGAGACCCAGTACTTC. Residues: CASSLQGLAGEQETQYF.